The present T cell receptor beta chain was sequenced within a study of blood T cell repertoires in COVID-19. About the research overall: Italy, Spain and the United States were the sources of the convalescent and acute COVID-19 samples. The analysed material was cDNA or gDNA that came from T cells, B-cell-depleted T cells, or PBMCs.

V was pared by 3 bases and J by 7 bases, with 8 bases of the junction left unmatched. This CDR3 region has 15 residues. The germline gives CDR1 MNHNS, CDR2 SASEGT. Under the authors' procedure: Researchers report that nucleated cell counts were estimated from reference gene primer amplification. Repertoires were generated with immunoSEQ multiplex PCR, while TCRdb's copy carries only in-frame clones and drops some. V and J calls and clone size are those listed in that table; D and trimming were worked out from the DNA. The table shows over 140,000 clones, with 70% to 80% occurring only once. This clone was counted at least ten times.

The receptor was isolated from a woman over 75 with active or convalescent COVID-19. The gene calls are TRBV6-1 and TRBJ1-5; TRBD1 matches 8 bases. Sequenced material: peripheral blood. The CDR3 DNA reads TGTGCCAGCAGTGATAGGACAGGGTGTTGCCAGCCCCAGCATTTT. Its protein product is CASSDRTGCCQPQHF.